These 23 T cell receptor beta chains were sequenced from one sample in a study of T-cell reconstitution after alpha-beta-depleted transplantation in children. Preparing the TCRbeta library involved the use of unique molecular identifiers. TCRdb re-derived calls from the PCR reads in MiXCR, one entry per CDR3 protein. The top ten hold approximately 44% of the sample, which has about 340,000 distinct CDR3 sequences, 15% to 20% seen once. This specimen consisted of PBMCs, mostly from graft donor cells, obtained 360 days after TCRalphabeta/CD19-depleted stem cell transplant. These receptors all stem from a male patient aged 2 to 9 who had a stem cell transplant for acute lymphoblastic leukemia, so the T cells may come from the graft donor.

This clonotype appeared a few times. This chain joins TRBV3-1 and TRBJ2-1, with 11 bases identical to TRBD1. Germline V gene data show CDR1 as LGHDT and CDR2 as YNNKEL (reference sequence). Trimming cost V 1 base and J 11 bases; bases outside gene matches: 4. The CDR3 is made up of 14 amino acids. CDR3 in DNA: TGTGCCAGCAGCCAAGTTGGGACAGGGGGAAAGCAGTTCTTC. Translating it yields CASSQVGTGGKQFF.

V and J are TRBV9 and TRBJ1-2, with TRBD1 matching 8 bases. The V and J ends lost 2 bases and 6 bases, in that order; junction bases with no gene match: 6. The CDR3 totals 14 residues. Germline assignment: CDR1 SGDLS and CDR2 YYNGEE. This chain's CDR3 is CASSVGTGSHGYTF. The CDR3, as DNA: TGTGCCAGCAGCGTCGGGACAGGTTCGCATGGCTACACCTTC. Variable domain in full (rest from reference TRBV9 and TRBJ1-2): DSGVTQTPKHLITATGQRVTLRCSPRSGDLSVYWYQQSLDQGLQFLIQYYNGEERAKGNILERFSAQQFPDLHSELNLSSLELGDSALYFCASSVGTGSHGYTFGSGTRLTVV.

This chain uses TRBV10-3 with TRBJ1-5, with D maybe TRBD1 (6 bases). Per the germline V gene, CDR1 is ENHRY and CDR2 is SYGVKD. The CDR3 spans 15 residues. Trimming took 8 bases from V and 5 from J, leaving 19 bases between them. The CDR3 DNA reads TGTGCCATCGCGCTGCTTCCAGGGGCGGATCAGCCCCAGCATTTT. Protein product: CAIALLPGADQPQHF.

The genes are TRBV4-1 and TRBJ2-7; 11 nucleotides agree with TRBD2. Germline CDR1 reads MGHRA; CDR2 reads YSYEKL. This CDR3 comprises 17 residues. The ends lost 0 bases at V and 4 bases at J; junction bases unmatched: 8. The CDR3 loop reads CASSQDPGASGRYEQYF. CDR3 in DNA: TGCGCCAGCAGCCAAGATCCGGGGGCTAGCGGGAGGTACGAGCAGTACTTC.

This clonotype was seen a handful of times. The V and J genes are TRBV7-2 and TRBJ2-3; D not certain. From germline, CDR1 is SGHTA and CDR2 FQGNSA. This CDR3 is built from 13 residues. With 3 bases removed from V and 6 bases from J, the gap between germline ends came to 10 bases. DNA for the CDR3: TGTGCCAGCAGCTTTTGGATGAGGGATACGCAGTATTTT. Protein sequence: CASSFWMRDTQYF.

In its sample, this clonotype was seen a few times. Here the CDR3 reads CSVESRLNYGYTF. The CDR3 bases are TGCAGCGTTGAATCGAGGTTGAACTATGGCTACACCTTC. The chain has TRBV29-1 and TRBJ1-2; D not resolved. The CDR3 spans 13 residues. Trimming removed 2 bases from V and 2 bases from J, with 9 bases in between. The V gene's germline CDR1 is SQVTM and CDR2 ANQGSEA.

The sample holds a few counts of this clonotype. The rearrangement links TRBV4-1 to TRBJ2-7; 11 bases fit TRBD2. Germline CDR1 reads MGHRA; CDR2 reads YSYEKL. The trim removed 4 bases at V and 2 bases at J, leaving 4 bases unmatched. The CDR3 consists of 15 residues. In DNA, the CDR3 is TGCGCCAGCAGCCTAGGTAGCGGGAGGGCCTACGAGCAGTACTTC. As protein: CASSLGSGRAYEQYF.

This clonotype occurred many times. As DNA, the CDR3 is TGTGCCAGCAGCTTCTCGACGGCTGGAAACACCATATATTTT. Residues: CASSFSTAGNTIYF. The rearrangement uses TRBV7-2 and TRBJ1-3; no clear D. V was cut by 3 bases and J by 2 bases, with 8 bases left in between. CDR3 length: 14 residues. The V gene's germline CDR1 is SGHTA and CDR2 FQGNSA.

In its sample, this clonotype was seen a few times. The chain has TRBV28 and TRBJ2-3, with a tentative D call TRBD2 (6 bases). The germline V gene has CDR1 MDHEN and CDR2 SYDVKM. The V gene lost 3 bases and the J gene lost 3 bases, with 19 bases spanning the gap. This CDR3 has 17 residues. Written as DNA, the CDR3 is TGTGCCAGCAGTTTCCGCTCAGAGGTTGGGGGGACAGATACGCAGTATTTT. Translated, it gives CASSFRSEVGGTDTQYF.

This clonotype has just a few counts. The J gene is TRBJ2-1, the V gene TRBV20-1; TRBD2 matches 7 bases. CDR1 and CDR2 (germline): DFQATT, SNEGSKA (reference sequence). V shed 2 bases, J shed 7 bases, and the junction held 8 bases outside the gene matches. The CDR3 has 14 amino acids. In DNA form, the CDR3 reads TGCAGTGCTAGAAGGGCTAGCGGAATTAATGAGCAGTTCTTC. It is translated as CSARRASGINEQFF.

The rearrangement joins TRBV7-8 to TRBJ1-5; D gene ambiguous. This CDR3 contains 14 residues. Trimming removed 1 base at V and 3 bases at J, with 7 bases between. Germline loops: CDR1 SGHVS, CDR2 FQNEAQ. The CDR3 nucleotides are TGTGCCAGCAGCTTAGATAAGGTCAATCAGCCCCAGCATTTT. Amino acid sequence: CASSLDKVNQPQHF. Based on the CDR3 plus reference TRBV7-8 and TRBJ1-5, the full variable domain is GAGVSQSPRYKVAKRGQDVALRCDPISGHVSLFWYQQALGQGPEFLTYFQNEAQLDKSGLPSDRFFAERPEGSVSTLKIQRTQQEDSAVYLCASSLDKVNQPQHFGDGTRLSIL.

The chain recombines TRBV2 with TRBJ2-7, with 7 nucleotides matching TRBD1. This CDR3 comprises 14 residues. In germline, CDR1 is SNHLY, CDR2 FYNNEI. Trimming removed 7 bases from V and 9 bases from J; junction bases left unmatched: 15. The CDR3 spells CASTLVTGTGGQYF. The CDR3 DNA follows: TGTGCCAGCACCCTTGTGACAGGGACCGGCGGGCAGTACTTC.

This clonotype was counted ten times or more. Here the CDR3 reads CASRRLEDTQYF. For the CDR3, the DNA is TGTGCCAGCAGACGACTAGAAGATACGCAGTATTTT. This chain joins TRBV7-9 and TRBJ2-3, with D possibly TRBD2 on 6 matching bases. Germline V gene sequence: CDR1 SEHNR, CDR2 FQNEAQ (reference sequence). V was pared by 6 bases and J by 5 bases, with 9 bases between. The CDR3 runs 12 residues.

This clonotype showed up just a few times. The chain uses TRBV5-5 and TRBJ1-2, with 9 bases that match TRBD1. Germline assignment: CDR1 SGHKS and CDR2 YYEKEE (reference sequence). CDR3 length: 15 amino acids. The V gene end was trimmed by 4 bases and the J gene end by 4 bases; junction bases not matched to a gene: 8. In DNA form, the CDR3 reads TGTGCCAGCAGCCGGGGGACAGGGAGCTTCTATGGCTACACCTTC. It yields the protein CASSRGTGSFYGYTF. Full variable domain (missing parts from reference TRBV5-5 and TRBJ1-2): DAGVTQSPTHLIKTRGQQVTLRCSPISGHKSVSWYQQVLGQGPQFIFQYYEKEERGRGNFPDRFSARQFPNYSSELNVNALLLGDSALYLCASSRGTGSFYGYTFGSGTRLTVV.

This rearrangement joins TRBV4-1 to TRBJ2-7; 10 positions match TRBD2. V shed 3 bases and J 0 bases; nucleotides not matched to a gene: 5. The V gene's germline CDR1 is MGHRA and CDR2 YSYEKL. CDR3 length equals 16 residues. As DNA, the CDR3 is TGCGCCAGCAGCCACTCAAGCGGGAGGGCCTCCTACGAGCAGTACTTC. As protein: CASSHSSGRASYEQYF.

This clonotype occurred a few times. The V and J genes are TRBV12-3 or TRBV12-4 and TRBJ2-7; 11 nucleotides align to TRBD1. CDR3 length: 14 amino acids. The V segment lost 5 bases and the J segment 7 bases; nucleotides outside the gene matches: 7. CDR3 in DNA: TGTGCCAGCAGTCGGACAGGGGGCCGCCGGGAGCAGTACTTC. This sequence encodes CASSRTGGRREQYF.

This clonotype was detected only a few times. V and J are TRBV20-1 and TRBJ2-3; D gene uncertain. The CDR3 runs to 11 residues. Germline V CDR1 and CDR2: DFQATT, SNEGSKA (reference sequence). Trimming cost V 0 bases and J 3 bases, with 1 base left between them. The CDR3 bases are TGCAGTGCTAGAGAAACAGATACGCAGTATTTT. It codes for CSARETDTQYF.

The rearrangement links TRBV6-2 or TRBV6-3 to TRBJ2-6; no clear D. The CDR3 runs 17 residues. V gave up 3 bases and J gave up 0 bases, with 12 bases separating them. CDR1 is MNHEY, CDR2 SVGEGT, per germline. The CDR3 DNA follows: TGTGCCAGCAGTTATTGGGAATTCCTCTCTGGGGCCAACGTCCTGACTTTC. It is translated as CASSYWEFLSGANVLTF.

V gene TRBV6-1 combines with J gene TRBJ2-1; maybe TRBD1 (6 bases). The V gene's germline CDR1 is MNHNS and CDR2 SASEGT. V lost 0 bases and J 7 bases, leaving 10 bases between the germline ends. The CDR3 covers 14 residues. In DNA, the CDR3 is TGTGCCAGCAGTGAAGCAGGCAGGGGAAATGAGCAGTTCTTC. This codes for CASSEAGRGNEQFF.

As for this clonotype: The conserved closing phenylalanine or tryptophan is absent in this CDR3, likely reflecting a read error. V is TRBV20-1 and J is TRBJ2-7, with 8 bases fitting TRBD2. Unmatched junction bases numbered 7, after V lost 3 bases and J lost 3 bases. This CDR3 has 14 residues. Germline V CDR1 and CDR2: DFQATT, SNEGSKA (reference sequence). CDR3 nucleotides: TGCAGTGCTAGTAGGTCTGCGGGGGGCTACGAGCAGTACATC. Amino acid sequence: CSASRSAGGYEQYI.

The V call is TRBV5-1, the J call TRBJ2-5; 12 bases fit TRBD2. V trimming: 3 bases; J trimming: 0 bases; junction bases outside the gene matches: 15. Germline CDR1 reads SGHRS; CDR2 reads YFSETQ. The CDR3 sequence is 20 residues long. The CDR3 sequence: CASSSSTSGLAGWYQETQYF. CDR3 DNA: TGCGCCAGCAGCTCCAGCACCTCGGGACTAGCGGGCTGGTACCAAGAGACCCAGTACTTC. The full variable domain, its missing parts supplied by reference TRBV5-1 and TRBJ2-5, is KAGVTQTPRYLIKTRGQQVTLSCSPISGHRSVSWYQQTPGQGLQFLFEYFSETQRNKGNFPGRFSGRQFSNSRSEMNVSTLELGDSALYLCASSSSTSGLAGWYQETQYFGPGTRLLVL.

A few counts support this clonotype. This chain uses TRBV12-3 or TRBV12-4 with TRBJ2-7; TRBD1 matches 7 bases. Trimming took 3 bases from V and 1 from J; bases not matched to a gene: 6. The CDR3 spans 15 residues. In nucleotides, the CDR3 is TGTGCCAGCAGTTTTAGGACAGGAGCTTCCTACGAGCAGTACTTC. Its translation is CASSFRTGASYEQYF.

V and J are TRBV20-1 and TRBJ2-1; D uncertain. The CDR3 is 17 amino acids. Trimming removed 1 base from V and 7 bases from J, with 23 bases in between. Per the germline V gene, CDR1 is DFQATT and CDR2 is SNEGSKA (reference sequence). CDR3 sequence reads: CSARASPAPGLVNEQFF. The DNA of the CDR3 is TGCAGTGCTAGAGCGTCCCCTGCTCCGGGCCTTGTAAATGAGCAGTTCTTC.